Below are 19 T cell receptor beta chains sequenced from a single sample in a study of blood T cell repertoires in COVID-19. TCRdb's copy holds only in-frame clones and misses some; the assay was immunoSEQ multiplex PCR. This sample yields 300,000 to 400,000 clones, of which 87% are seen a single time; under 1.3% belongs to the top ten. The specimen sequenced was PBMCs or T cells enriched from blood (not recorded which). These receptor sequences come from a woman aged 25 to 39 who had recovered from COVID-19.

The rearrangement uses TRBV19 and TRBJ1-4, with a weak D call TRBD1 (5 bases). The CDR3 is made up of 13 amino acids. Germline CDR1 and CDR2: LNHDA and SQIVND (reference sequence). The V end was cut by 3 bases, the J end by 8 bases, with 10 bases between. The chain's CDR3 is CASSMGGGEKLFF. The CDR3 nucleotides are TGTGCCAGTAGTATGGGCGGGGGAGAAAAACTGTTTTTT. Supplemented by reference TRBV19 and TRBJ1-4, the full variable domain reads DGGITQSPKYLFRKEGQNVTLSCEQNLNHDAMYWYRQDPGQGLRLIYYSQIVNDFQKGDIAEGYSVSREKKESFPLTVTSAQKNPTAFYLCASSMGGGEKLFFGSGTQLSVL.

The chain employs TRBV5-5 and TRBJ2-7; weak D call: TRBD1 (5 bases). Trimming left V 2 bases short and J 3 bases short, with 12 bases between. This CDR3 is built from 14 residues. Per the germline V gene, CDR1 is SGHKS and CDR2 is YYEKEE (reference sequence). The CDR3 region has the DNA TGTGCCAGCAGCTTTTCTCAGGGCGGCTACGAGCAGTACTTC. Its translation: CASSFSQGGYEQYF. Full variable domain (outside the CDR3, taken from reference TRBV5-5 and TRBJ2-7): DAGVTQSPTHLIKTRGQQVTLRCSPISGHKSVSWYQQVLGQGPQFIFQYYEKEERGRGNFPDRFSARQFPNYSSELNVNALLLGDSALYLCASSFSQGGYEQYFGPGTRLTVT.

This clone was seen a single time. The chain employs TRBV6-5 and TRBJ2-3; D gene uncertain. V gave up 6 bases and J gave up 6 bases, with 13 bases separating them. CDR3 length: 13 amino acids. Per germline, CDR1 MNHEY and CDR2 SVGAGI. The CDR3 DNA reads as TGTGCCAGCAGCAGTCCTAACGGGGATACGCAGTATTTT. Amino acid sequence: CASSSPNGDTQYF.

The V call is TRBV10-2, the J call TRBJ1-5; a weak D match, TRBD1 (5 bases). Trimming took off 5 bases at V and 4 bases at J, with 9 bases between the two ends. CDR1 WSHSY and CDR2 SAAADI come from the germline V gene. The CDR3 spans 13 residues. The CDR3 protein is CASSRQYNQPQHF. CDR3 sequence (DNA): TGCGCCAGCAGTCGACAGTATAATCAGCCCCAGCATTTT.

The chain has TRBV7-9 and TRBJ1-4; D not resolved. The V and J ends lost 1 base and 0 bases respectively, with 15 bases between them. This CDR3 region has 18 residues. Germline assignment: CDR1 SEHNR and CDR2 FQNEAQ (reference sequence). The CDR3 sequence: CASSLGGRGIATNEKLFF. Written as DNA, the CDR3 is TGTGCCAGCAGCTTAGGAGGCCGGGGAATTGCAACTAATGAAAAACTGTTTTTT.

This sequence joins TRBV3-1 (or the pseudogene TRBV3-2) and TRBJ1-1; the match to TRBD1 covers 9 bases. Per the germline V gene, CDR1 is LGHDT and CDR2 is YNNKEL (reference sequence). With V trimmed by 1 base and J by 4 bases, 7 bases remained unmatched. The CDR3 is made up of 16 amino acids. The CDR3 loop is CASSQAAGTGSTEAFF. In DNA form, the CDR3 reads TGTGCCAGCAGCCAAGCCGCCGGGACAGGGAGCACTGAAGCTTTCTTT.

The chain combines TRBV2 with TRBJ2-5; TRBD1 aligns across 8 bases. Germline V gives CDR1 SNHLY, CDR2 FYNNEI. The CDR3 is made up of 15 amino acids. V dropped 4 bases and J dropped 3; count of bases not matched to a gene: 7. The CDR3 nucleotides read TGTGCCAGCAGTGTGAGCAGGGGGCGCGAAGAGACCCAGTACTTC. Its protein is CASSVSRGREETQYF. Supplemented by reference TRBV2 and TRBJ2-5, the full variable domain reads EPEVTQTPSHQVTQMGQEVILRCVPISNHLYFYWYRQILGQKVEFLVSFYNNEISEKSEIFDDQFSVERPDGSNFTLKIRSTKLEDSAMYFCASSVSRGREETQYFGPGTRLLVL.

The chain is built from TRBV5-1 and TRBJ1-1, with 7 bases that match TRBD1. Germline loops: CDR1 SGHRS, CDR2 YFSETQ. After removal of 5 bases from V and 0 bases from J, the junction contained 10 bases not matched to a gene. The CDR3 runs to 16 residues. The CDR3 DNA reads TGCGCCAGCAGACGAACAGGGGACCCGATGAACACTGAAGCTTTCTTT. Amino acid sequence: CASRRTGDPMNTEAFF.

In its sample, this clone was seen once. The chain carries TRBV30 and TRBJ2-1, with 15 bases identical to TRBD2. This CDR3 is built from 14 residues. Germline V gives CDR1 GTSNPN, CDR2 SVGIG (reference sequence). V was clipped by 5 bases and J by 10 bases; unmatched bases: 6. This chain's CDR3 is CAWGLAGGSVEQFF. The CDR3 bases are TGTGCCTGGGGACTAGCGGGGGGGTCCGTGGAGCAGTTCTTC. The whole variable domain, filled in from reference TRBV30 and TRBJ2-1, reads SQTIHQWPATLVQPVGSPLSLECTVEGTSNPNLYWYRQAAGRGLQLLFYSVGIGQISSEVPQNLSASRPQDRQFILSSKKLLLSDSGFYLCAWGLAGGSVEQFFGPGTRLTVL.

The rearrangement uses TRBV19 and TRBJ1-1, with 8 positions matching TRBD1. CDR1 is LNHDA, CDR2 SQIVND, per germline (reference sequence). After removal of 8 bases from V and 3 bases from J, the junction contained 5 bases not matched to a gene. The CDR3 contains 13 residues. In DNA form, the CDR3 reads TGTGCCAGTCGCCGGGACAGGTACACTGAAGCTTTCTTT. Translation gives CASRRDRYTEAFF.

J is TRBJ2-7 and V is TRBV5-4; D perhaps matches TRBD1 (6 bases). CDR1 is SGHNT, CDR2 YYREEE, per germline (reference sequence). V was cut by 4 bases and J by 2 bases, with 16 bases left in between. CDR3 length: 15 residues. For the CDR3, the DNA is TGTGCCAGCAGCCTACAGGTTAGGGGGACCTACGAGCAGTACTTC. This gives the protein CASSLQVRGTYEQYF.

This clone was picked up one time. An end of the junction differs from the germline gene, which may be a read error. The chain employs TRBV10-3 and TRBJ2-1; D is perhaps TRBD2 (5 bases). CDR1 is ENHRY and CDR2 is SYGVKD in the germline V gene. This CDR3 has 14 amino acids. The CDR3 DNA is TGTGCCATCGCGTTGCAGGACTCCGACAATGAGCAGTTCTTC. This codes for CAIALQDSDNEQFF.

The V call is TRBV11-2, the J call TRBJ2-7, with 7 positions matching TRBD1. The germline V gene has CDR1 SGHAT and CDR2 FQNNGV. The trim removed 3 bases at V and 2 bases at J, leaving 4 bases unmatched. There are 14 residues in the CDR3. The CDR3 here is CASSLVTGAYEQYF. The CDR3 nucleotides read TGTGCCAGCAGCTTGGTAACAGGGGCCTACGAGCAGTACTTC.

The CDR3 DNA sequence: TGTGCCATCAGTGTTAGTCTTAATGAAAAACTGTTTTTT. This encodes CAISVSLNEKLFF. The chain employs TRBV10-3 and TRBJ1-4; D is unclear. Trimming removed 4 bases at V and 4 bases at J, with 7 bases between. The CDR3 covers 13 residues. Per the germline V gene, CDR1 is ENHRY and CDR2 is SYGVKD.

This rearrangement joins TRBV19 to TRBJ1-5; TRBD1 aligns across 10 bases. The V gene end was trimmed by 5 bases and the J gene end by 6 bases; junction bases not matched to a gene: 13. The CDR3 has 17 residues. Germline V gene data show CDR1 as LNHDA and CDR2 as SQIVND (reference sequence). The CDR3 here is CASSVHPGTGVTQPQHF. The DNA of the CDR3 is TGTGCCAGTAGTGTGCATCCCGGGACAGGGGTTACTCAGCCCCAGCATTTT.

In DNA, the CDR3 is TGTGCCTGGAGTACTCGGACAGGACCTAATCAGCCCCAGCATTTT. Protein sequence: CAWSTRTGPNQPQHF. V gene TRBV30 combines with J gene TRBJ1-5; the match to TRBD1 covers 7 bases. The germline gives CDR1 GTSNPN, CDR2 SVGIG (reference sequence). With 2 bases clipped from V and 4 bases from J, the junction kept 8 bases outside the gene matches. The CDR3 sequence is 15 residues long.

The rearrangement joins TRBV18 to TRBJ2-2, with D tentatively TRBD1 (5 bases). Deletions cut 3 bases from V and 2 bases from J, with 13 bases between. This CDR3 region has 16 residues. CDR1 KGHSH and CDR2 LQKENI come from the germline V gene. The chain's CDR3 is CASSPIMQGNTGELFF. The CDR3 nucleotides read TGTGCCAGCTCACCGATTATGCAGGGAAACACCGGGGAGCTGTTTTTT.

CDR3 DNA sequence: TGTGCCAGCAGCTCCTACAGGGGGGACACCGGGGAGCTGTTTTTT. Translating gives CASSSYRGDTGELFF. This chain joins TRBV5-6 and TRBJ2-2; 8 nucleotides line up with TRBD1. The germline V gene has CDR1 SGHDT and CDR2 YYEEEE. The CDR3 has 15 amino acids. V gave up 3 bases and J gave up 3 bases; unmatched junction bases: 4.

The chain employs TRBV5-4 and TRBJ1-3, with a possible D match to TRBD1 (6 bases). Germline values: CDR1 SGHNT, CDR2 YYREEE (reference sequence). V lost 4 bases, J lost 2 bases, and 19 bases lay in between. The CDR3 is 17 residues long. CDR3 nucleotide sequence: TGTGCCAGCAGCCACAGGGAATCAGGAGTAGCTGGAAACACCATATATTTT. Translated: CASSHRESGVAGNTIYF.